Listed here are 3 T cell receptor beta chains from one sample, sequenced in a study of shared clonotypes between healthy human individuals (dated by TCRdb to between 2020 and 2021). Libraries were made using the immunoSEQ multiplex PCR assay. TCRdb carries this immuneACCESS record with in-frame sequences only. Its versions omit some clonotypes, under half of them owing to an unresolved V gene in the studies checked, with the rest unexplained. The sample table holds some 2,400,000 clones, of which 90% to 97% were seen once. The leading ten clones occupy roughly 0.13% of the sample. Input material: naive CD4+ T cells sorted from blood. The label giving this sample's cell subset or site can be read as: CD45RA+ positively selected. These receptors came from a man younger than 35 in good health.

This chain connects TRBV7-2 to TRBJ2-5, with no clear D. The CDR3 is 14 amino acids. Looked up from germline, CDR1 is SGHTA and CDR2 is FQGNSA. V shed 4 bases and J shed 0 bases, with 9 bases lying between them. The DNA for the CDR3 is TGTGCCAGCAGCTACAACTATAACCAAGAGACCCAGTACTTC. It codes for CASSYNYNQETQYF.

V is TRBV19 and J is TRBJ2-7; no firm D call. The germline V and J ends were trimmed by 0 bases and 5 bases, with 11 bases remaining between them. CDR1 and CDR2 from the germline V gene are LNHDA and SQIVND (reference sequence). This CDR3 comprises 14 residues. CDR3 in DNA: TGTGCCAGTAGTATAGAAGGGTTTACGAACGAGCAGTACTTC. This sequence encodes CASSIEGFTNEQYF.

This clone was seen once. This chain connects TRBV30 to TRBJ1-1; 11 positions match TRBD1. The V and J ends lost 7 bases and 5 bases, in that order; junction bases with no gene match: 9. Looked up from germline, CDR1 is GTSNPN and CDR2 is SVGIG (reference sequence). The CDR3 extends over 14 amino acids. The CDR3 region is CASSGQGVFTEAFF. The CDR3 DNA reads as TGTGCCTCATCGGGACAGGGGGTTTTTACTGAAGCTTTCTTT.